These 10 T cell receptor beta chains originate from one sample sequenced in a study of cytomegalovirus exposure and HLA in healthy donors. PCR primers comprised 60 Vbeta and 13 Jbeta primers. The method was immunoSEQ multiplex PCR; TCRdb's version includes in-frame clones alone and lacks a portion of them. The table includes over 100,000 clones, approximately 81% detected once. The sample taken for sequencing was PBMCs. The receptors originated from a woman under 30 in good health and CMV-seropositive.

V is TRBV4-2 and J is TRBJ1-2; D gene unclear. Germline assignment: CDR1 LGHNA and CDR2 YNFKEQ. The V end was cut by 1 base, the J end by 3 bases, with 15 bases between. The length of the CDR3 is 16 residues. CDR3: CASSQVVRGTDYGYTF. The CDR3 coding sequence is TGTGCCAGCAGCCAAGTGGTGCGAGGTACGGACTATGGCTACACCTTC.

This chain connects TRBV28 to TRBJ2-4; weak D call: TRBD2 (6 bases). The CDR3 has 14 amino acids. Germline V CDR1 and CDR2: MDHEN, SYDVKM. V was pared by 5 bases and J by 9 bases, with 17 bases between. CDR3 in DNA: TGTGCCAGCAGTCCCGCCGGCGGGATGGGCATTCAGTACTTC. It codes for CASSPAGGMGIQYF.

The V and J genes are TRBV27 and TRBJ2-7; weak D call: TRBD2 (6 bases). Trimming stripped 5 bases from V and 3 bases from J, with 14 bases between. Germline V lookup: CDR1 MNHEY, CDR2 SMNVEV (reference sequence). CDR3 length equals 14 residues. The CDR3 sequence is CASSGPGDYYEQYF. CDR3 in DNA: TGTGCCAGCAGTGGGCCGGGGGATTACTACGAGCAGTACTTC.

V is TRBV6-5 and J is TRBJ2-5; TRBD1 agrees at 8 bases. Per the germline V gene, CDR1 is MNHEY and CDR2 is SVGAGI. The V and J ends lost 4 bases and 5 bases, in that order; junction bases with no gene match: 12. This CDR3 region has 16 residues. The CDR3 reads CASSSLGQGWRETQYF. The DNA for the CDR3 is TGTGCCAGCAGTTCCCTTGGACAGGGCTGGAGGGAGACCCAGTACTTC.

The rearrangement links TRBV6-5 to TRBJ2-3; 7 bases line up with TRBD1. Trimming removed 7 bases from V and 8 bases from J; junction bases left unmatched: 9. Germline V lookup: CDR1 MNHEY, CDR2 SVGAGI. This CDR3 spans 13 amino acids. In DNA form, the CDR3 reads TGTGCCAGCACCCGGACAGGCTCCGGTACGCAGTATTTT. Protein: CASTRTGSGTQYF.

The genes are TRBV4-1 and TRBJ2-3; 10 bases fit TRBD2. CDR1 is MGHRA and CDR2 is YSYEKL in the germline V gene. V dropped 2 bases and J dropped 4; count of bases not matched to a gene: 3. The length of the CDR3 is 15 residues. The CDR3 nucleotides read TGCGCCAGCAGCCAACTAGCGGGAGTCGCAGATACGCAGTATTTT. Amino acids: CASSQLAGVADTQYF.

This clone showed up just once. This chain uses TRBV30 with TRBJ1-5, with TRBD1 as a possible D gene (6 bases). Germline V lookup: CDR1 GTSNPN, CDR2 SVGIG (reference sequence). The V end was cut by 3 bases, the J end by 6 bases, with 12 bases between. CDR3 size: 13 residues. The chain's CDR3 is CAWSLQGSQPQHF. The CDR3 nucleotides read TGTGCCTGGAGCCTACAGGGTAGTCAGCCCCAGCATTTT.

Here the CDR3 DNA reads TGCGCCAGCAGCTTGGGGGCAGGGGTGAGCAATCAGCCCCAGCATTTT. It specifies CASSLGAGVSNQPQHF. J is TRBJ1-5 and V is TRBV5-1, with D possibly being TRBD1 (6 bases). This CDR3 has 16 amino acids. V lost 0 bases to trimming and J lost 1 base, with 11 bases between them. In germline, CDR1 is SGHRS, CDR2 YFSETQ. The full variable domain, rest sourced from reference TRBV5-1 and TRBJ1-5, is KAGVTQTPRYLIKTRGQQVTLSCSPISGHRSVSWYQQTPGQGLQFLFEYFSETQRNKGNFPGRFSGRQFSNSRSEMNVSTLELGDSALYLCASSLGAGVSNQPQHFGDGTRLSIL.

The chain employs TRBV6-5 and TRBJ2-1; D remains unclear. Germline loops: CDR1 MNHEY, CDR2 SVGAGI. V gave up 0 bases and J gave up 10 bases, with 13 bases separating them. The CDR3 is 14 residues long. The CDR3 spells CASSYSNGLREQFF. CDR3 DNA: TGTGCCAGCAGTTACTCGAACGGTTTGCGAGAGCAGTTCTTC.

The chain is built from TRBV12-5 and TRBJ1-1, with TRBD1 as a possible D gene (5 bases). V dropped 7 bases and J dropped 1 base, with 16 bases sitting between them. CDR1 and CDR2 from the germline V gene are LGHNT and FRNRAP. The CDR3 is 15 residues long. The DNA of the CDR3 is TGTGCTAGTGCCGAGAGAGGGGAGGCGAACACTGAAGCTTTCTTT. It is translated as CASAERGEANTEAFF.